Sequencing of this TCR beta chain was carried out in a study of CD8+ T cells in alopecia areata. Germline V CDR1 and CDR2: SGHRS, YFSETQ. Trimming removed 0 bases from V and 6 bases from J, with 14 bases in between. This CDR3 spans 15 amino acids. As for treatment: oral pan-JAK inhibitor, 5-10 mg twice daily. This clone has only a few counts. As the sequencing template, cDNA was produced by extracting RNA and reverse transcribing it. Sequencing was performed with immunoSEQ multiplex PCR; in TCRdb, only in-frame clones are kept and a portion is missing. The table has about 210,000 clones, 55% to 70% seen once.

V is TRBV5-1 and J is TRBJ2-3; D assignment may be TRBD1 or TRBD2 (5 bases each). Sequenced material: CD4+ T cells sorted from blood, taken at week 4, from a patient treated with tofacitinib. The TCR was taken from a human donor with alopecia areata. The CDR3 nucleotides read TGCGCCAGCAGCTTGGGGGACCCTGCTCTGGATACGCAGTATTTT. Protein sequence: CASSLGDPALDTQYF. Combining the CDR3 with reference TRBV5-1 and TRBJ2-3 gives the whole variable domain KAGVTQTPRYLIKTRGQQVTLSCSPISGHRSVSWYQQTPGQGLQFLFEYFSETQRNKGNFPGRFSGRQFSNSRSEMNVSTLELGDSALYLCASSLGDPALDTQYFGPGTRLTVL.